The 15 T cell receptor beta chains below were found in one sample sequenced in a study of blood T cell repertoires in COVID-19 (dated by TCRdb to 2020 to 2021). Libraries were constructed by the immunoSEQ multiplex PCR assay. TCRdb provides this immuneACCESS table in a form limited to in-frame rearrangements. Some clones are lacking; in checked studies, under half of them reflect an unresolved V gene, and why the rest are absent is not known. For this sample there are some 150,000 clones; 80% appear just once. The top ten hold 10% to 15% of the sample. Sequencing used peripheral blood. The receptors derive from a man in his sixties with active or convalescent COVID-19.

The chain carries TRBV5-4 and TRBJ2-1, with D possibly TRBD2 on 6 matching bases. Trimming removed 0 bases at V and 8 bases at J, with 21 bases between. Germline CDR1 is SGHNT and CDR2 is YYREEE (reference sequence). The CDR3 is 17 residues long. The CDR3 reads CASSLEPLAKRRDEQFF. In DNA form, the CDR3 reads TGTGCCAGCAGCTTGGAACCTCTAGCAAAGAGGAGGGATGAGCAGTTCTTC. Supplemented by reference TRBV5-4 and TRBJ2-1, the full variable domain reads ETGVTQSPTHLIKTRGQQVTLRCSSQSGHNTVSWYQQALGQGPQFIFQYYREEENGRGNFPPRFSGLQFPNYSSELNVNALELDDSALYLCASSLEPLAKRRDEQFFGPGTRLTVL.

This chain links TRBV10-3 with TRBJ2-2, with 9 bases fitting TRBD1. Germline CDR1 is ENHRY and CDR2 is SYGVKD. The CDR3 is 15 amino acids. J lost 3 bases, V lost 2 bases, and 1 base had no gene match. CDR3 coding DNA: TGTGCCATCAGTGAGGGGACAGGGTACACCGGGGAGCTGTTTTTT. This gives the protein CAISEGTGYTGELFF.

This clone has more than one count but fewer than ten. This sequence joins TRBV19 and TRBJ1-1, with 9 bases that match TRBD1. The length of the CDR3 is 15 residues. With 2 bases clipped from V and 1 base from J, the junction kept 2 bases outside the gene matches. Germline V gene lookup returns CDR1 LNHDA and CDR2 SQIVND (reference sequence). CDR3 sequence: CASSIRDRENTEAFF. Written as DNA, the CDR3 is TGTGCCAGTAGTATAAGGGACAGGGAGAACACTGAAGCTTTCTTT.

The V call is TRBV7-2, the J call TRBJ1-5; D is perhaps TRBD1 (6 bases). Germline V gene sequence: CDR1 SGHTA, CDR2 FQGNSA. This CDR3 is built from 15 residues. V lost 3 bases to trimming and J lost 7 bases, with 16 bases between them. In DNA form, the CDR3 reads TGTGCCAGCAGCTTGAGTACAGGGAGACGCCAGCCCCAGCATTTT. It translates to CASSLSTGRRQPQHF.

The chain is built from TRBV7-2 and TRBJ2-2, with a possible D match to TRBD2 (5 bases). The CDR3 is 15 residues long. CDR1 is SGHTA, CDR2 FQGNSA, per germline. Trimming cost V 1 base and J 6 bases, with 12 bases left between them. The CDR3 DNA follows: TGTGCCAGCAGCTTAGTGACTATGGGGTCCGGGGAGCTGTTTTTT. This translates into CASSLVTMGSGELFF.

This chain joins TRBV28 and TRBJ2-7; a weak D match, TRBD2 (6 bases). Germline V gene data show CDR1 as MDHEN and CDR2 as SYDVKM. This CDR3 is 15 amino acids long. The V and J ends lost 6 bases and 1 base respectively, with 16 bases between them. CDR3 bases: TGTGCCAGCAGGGTGGACTACAGCTCTTCCTACGAGCAGTACTTC. Encoded protein: CASRVDYSSSYEQYF.

This clone was recorded only once. This sequence joins TRBV7-7 and TRBJ2-7, with 7 bases lining up with TRBD1. J lost 2 bases, V lost 5 bases, and 15 bases had no gene match. CDR3 length equals 17 residues. Germline lookup yields CDR1 SSHAT and CDR2 FNYEAQ (reference sequence). CDR3 coding DNA: TGTGCCAGCAGCCCCCGAGTTGAGACAGGGAAGGCCTACGAGCAGTACTTC. It translates to CASSPRVETGKAYEQYF.

The rearrangement joins TRBV20-1 to TRBJ1-6, with D uncertain. From germline, CDR1 is DFQATT and CDR2 SNEGSKA (reference sequence). This CDR3 contains 15 residues. V lost 3 bases, J lost 7 bases, and 16 bases lay in between. The CDR3 nucleotides read TGCAGTGCTAGTGTGGAGGGCCCCAAAAATTCACCCCTCCACTTT. This translates into CSASVEGPKNSPLHF.

The chain couples TRBV7-2 to TRBJ2-6; D perhaps matches TRBD1 (6 bases). V was cut by 1 base and J by 2 bases, with 18 bases left in between. Germline CDR1 and CDR2: SGHTA and FQGNSA. The CDR3 spans 19 residues. In DNA form, the CDR3 reads TGTGCCAGCAGCTTAGGTGGCAGGGGCGCAAACCCTGGGGCCAACGTCCTGACTTTC. Translation gives CASSLGGRGANPGANVLTF.

This clone was counted only a few times. The J gene is TRBJ2-1, the V gene TRBV6-6, with TRBD2 matching over 11 bases. The V gene's germline CDR1 is MNHNY and CDR2 SVGAGI (reference sequence). The CDR3 spans 15 residues. V dropped 6 bases and J dropped 7; count of bases not matched to a gene: 8. The CDR3 sequence: CASSRWPSGRNEQFF. The CDR3 DNA reads as TGTGCCAGCAGCCGCTGGCCTAGCGGGAGGAATGAGCAGTTCTTC.

This chain connects TRBV6-7 to TRBJ2-7; possible D gene TRBD2, 5 bases. TRBV6-7 is designated an ORF whose function remains uncertain. This CDR3 has 14 amino acids. Trimming removed 5 bases from V and 0 bases from J, with 11 bases in between. CDR3 nucleotides: TGTGCCAGCAGTCCAGGACTCATCTCCTACGAGCAGTACTTC. Its protein is CASSPGLISYEQYF.

The genes are TRBV5-6 and TRBJ2-7, with D perhaps TRBD1 (5 bases). The V end lost 0 bases, the J end lost 4 bases, and 11 bases lay between the germline ends. The CDR3 spans 14 residues. CDR1 and CDR2 from the germline V gene are SGHDT and YYEEEE. CDR3 sequence: CASSLGQLGYEQYF. Written as DNA, the CDR3 is TGTGCCAGCAGCTTGGGACAGTTGGGATACGAGCAGTACTTC.

The chain has TRBV28 and TRBJ2-3; TRBD2 matches 7 bases. In germline, CDR1 is MDHEN, CDR2 SYDVKM. V dropped 6 bases and J dropped 5; count of bases not matched to a gene: 5. The CDR3 consists of 13 residues. CDR3 sequence reads: CASRPPSGDTQYF. CDR3 bases: TGTGCCAGCAGACCCCCTAGCGGAGATACGCAGTATTTT.

J is TRBJ1-3 and V is TRBV7-8, with 9 nucleotides matching TRBD1. V dropped 5 bases and J dropped 4; count of bases not matched to a gene: 6. The CDR3 contains 15 residues. Per the germline V gene, CDR1 is SGHVS and CDR2 is FQNEAQ. The CDR3 region is CASSTTGTGGNTIYF. CDR3 DNA: TGTGCCAGCAGCACGACCGGGACAGGGGGAAACACCATATATTTT.

The chain links TRBV11-2 to TRBJ2-5; 8 bases are shared with TRBD2. The CDR3 runs 16 residues. Per germline, CDR1 SGHAT and CDR2 FQNNGV. V was pared by 1 base and J by 2 bases, with 6 bases of the junction left unmatched. Written as DNA, the CDR3 is TGTGCCAGCAGCTTAGGTCCCCTAGCGGGTCAAGAGACCCAGTACTTC. Translating it yields CASSLGPLAGQETQYF.